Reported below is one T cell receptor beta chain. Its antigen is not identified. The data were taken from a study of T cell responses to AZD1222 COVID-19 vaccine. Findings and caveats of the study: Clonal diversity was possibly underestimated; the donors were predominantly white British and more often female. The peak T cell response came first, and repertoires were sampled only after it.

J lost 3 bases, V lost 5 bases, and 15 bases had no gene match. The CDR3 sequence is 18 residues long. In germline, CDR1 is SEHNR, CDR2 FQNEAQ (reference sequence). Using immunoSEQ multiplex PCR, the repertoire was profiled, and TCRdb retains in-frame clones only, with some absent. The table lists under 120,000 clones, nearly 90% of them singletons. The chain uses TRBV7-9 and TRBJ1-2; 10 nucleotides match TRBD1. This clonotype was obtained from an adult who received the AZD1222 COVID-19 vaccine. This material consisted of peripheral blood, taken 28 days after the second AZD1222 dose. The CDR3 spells CASSQHPGQGLKDYGYTF. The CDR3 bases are TGTGCCAGCAGCCAACATCCGGGACAGGGGTTAAAGGACTATGGCTACACCTTC.